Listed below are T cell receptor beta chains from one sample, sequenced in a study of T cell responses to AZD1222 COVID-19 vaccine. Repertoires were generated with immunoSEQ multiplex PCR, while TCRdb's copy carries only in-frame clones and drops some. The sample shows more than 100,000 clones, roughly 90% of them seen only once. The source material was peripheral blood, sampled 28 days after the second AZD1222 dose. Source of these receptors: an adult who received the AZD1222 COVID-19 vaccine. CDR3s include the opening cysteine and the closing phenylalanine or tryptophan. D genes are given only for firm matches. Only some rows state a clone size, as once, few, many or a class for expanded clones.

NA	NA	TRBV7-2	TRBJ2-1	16	TGTGCCAGCAGCCAAGGGGGGACCAACCTCTACAATGAGCAGTTCTTC	CASSQGGTNLYNEQFF
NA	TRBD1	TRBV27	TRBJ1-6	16	TGTGCCAGCAGTTTCCATCCGGGACAGTATAATTCACCCCTCCACTTT	CASSFHPGQYNSPLHF
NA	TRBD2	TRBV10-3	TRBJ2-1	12	TGTGCCACACTAGCGGGAAACAATGAGCAGTTCTTC	CATLAGNNEQFF
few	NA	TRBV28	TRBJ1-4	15	TGTGCCAGCAGTGCGGACAGAGCAACTAATGAAAAACTGTTTTTT	CASSADRATNEKLFF
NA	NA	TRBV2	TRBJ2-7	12	TGTGCCAGCAGAGCCGGATCCTACGAGCAGTACTTC	CASRAGSYEQYF
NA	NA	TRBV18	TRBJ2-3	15	TGTGCCAGCTCACCACCCGGGTATCGCACAGATACGCAGTATTTT	CASSPPGYRTDTQYF
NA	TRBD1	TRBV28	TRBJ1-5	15	TGTGCCAGTCGGGACAGCCATTATAGCAATCAGCCCCAGCATTTT	CASRDSHYSNQPQHF
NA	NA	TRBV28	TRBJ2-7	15	TGTGCCAGCAGTTCTCCAGCCGTAATCTCCTACGAGCAGTACTTC	CASSSPAVISYEQYF
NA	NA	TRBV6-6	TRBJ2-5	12	TGTGCCAGCAGCTTTGTCTTAGAGACCCAGTACTTC	CASSFVLETQYF
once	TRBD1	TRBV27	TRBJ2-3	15	TGTGCCAGCAGTTTATGGGGACAGGGGACAGATACGCAGTATTTT	CASSLWGQGTDTQYF
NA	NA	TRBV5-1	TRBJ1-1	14	TGCGCCAGCAGCTTGGCCTGGGGTGACACTGAAGCTTTCTTT	CASSLAWGDTEAFF
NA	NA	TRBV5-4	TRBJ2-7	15	TGTGCCAGCAGCTTGGGGGGGACTCAAGCCTACGAGCAGTACTTC	CASSLGGTQAYEQYF
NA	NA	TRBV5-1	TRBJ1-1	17	TGCGCCAGCAGCTCCGGGAGTTCCACGGCCCGGAACACTGAAGCTTTCTTT	CASSSGSSTARNTEAFF
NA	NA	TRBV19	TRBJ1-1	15	TGTGCCAGTAGTACTAACAGGGTACTCGTCCCGGAAGCTTTCTTT	CASSTNRVLVPEAFF
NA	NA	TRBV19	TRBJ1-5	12	TGTGCCAGTAGTGCCTCAGCAGGGCCCCAGCATTTT	CASSASAGPQHF
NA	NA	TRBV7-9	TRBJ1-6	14	TGTGCCAGCAGCTTAGAGGTCAGATCGCCACCCCTCCACTTT	CASSLEVRSPPLHF
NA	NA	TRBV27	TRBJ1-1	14	TGTGCCAGCAGTTTTGGTGCCGGGCCCACTGAAGCTTTCTTT	CASSFGAGPTEAFF
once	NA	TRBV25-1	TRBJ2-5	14	TGTGCCAGCAGTGAATCCCCAGCGAGTGAGACCCAGTACTTC	CASSESPASETQYF
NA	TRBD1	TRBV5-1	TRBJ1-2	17	TGCGCCAGCAGCTTGAGTGCCCCACAGGGGACGGACTATGGCTACACCTTC	CASSLSAPQGTDYGYTF
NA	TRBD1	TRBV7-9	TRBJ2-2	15	TGTGCCAGCAGCTTAGCTAAGGGGGCGCCCGGGGAGCTGTTTTTT	CASSLAKGAPGELFF
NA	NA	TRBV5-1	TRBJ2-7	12	TGCGCCAGCAGATTGTTGGGAGACGAGCAGTACTTC	CASRLLGDEQYF
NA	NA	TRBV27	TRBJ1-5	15	TGTGCCAGCAGTTCGTGGGCTCGTAGCAATCAGCCCCAGCATTTT	CASSSWARSNQPQHF
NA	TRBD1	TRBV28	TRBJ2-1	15	TGTGCCAGCAGTTCCCGGGACAGGGGATACAATGAGCAGTTCTTC	CASSSRDRGYNEQFF
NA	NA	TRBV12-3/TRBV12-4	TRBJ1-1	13	TGTGCCAGCAGCAACGTCTGGAACACTGAAGCTTTCTTT	CASSNVWNTEAFF
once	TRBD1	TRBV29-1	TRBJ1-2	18	TGCAGCGTTCCTGCACGGAAAAAACCAGGGGGCGCATGGGATGGCTACACCTTC	CSVPARKKPGGAWDGYTF
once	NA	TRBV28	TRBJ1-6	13	TGTGCCAGCAGTTGGGGTTTTAATTCACCCCTCCACTTT	CASSWGFNSPLHF
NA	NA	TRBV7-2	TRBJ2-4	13	TGTGCCAGCAGCTTAGGGCCCTCAAACATTCAGTACTTC	CASSLGPSNIQYF
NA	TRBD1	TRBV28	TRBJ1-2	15	TGTGCCAGCAGCACCTCGGGACAGGGATCTCGAGGCTACACCTTC	CASSTSGQGSRGYTF
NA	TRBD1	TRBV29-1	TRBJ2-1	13	TGCAGCGTAAGGGACAGGGATTACAATGAGCAGTTCTTC	CSVRDRDYNEQFF
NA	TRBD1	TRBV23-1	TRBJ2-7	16	TGCGCCAGCTTTATCAAAGTGACAGGGGCTTCCTACGAGCAGTACTTC	CASFIKVTGASYEQYF
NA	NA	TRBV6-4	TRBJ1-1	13	TGTGCCAGCAGTGACGGGCGAAACACTGAAGCTTTCTTT	CASSDGRNTEAFF
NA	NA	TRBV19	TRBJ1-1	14	TGTGCCAGTAGTATTTCCGATGGCGGAACTGAAGCTTTCTTT	CASSISDGGTEAFF
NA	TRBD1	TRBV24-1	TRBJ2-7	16	TGTGCCACCAGTGATCCGTCGACAGGGGGCAAGAACGAGCAGTACTTC	CATSDPSTGGKNEQYF
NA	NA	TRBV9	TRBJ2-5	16	TGTGCCAGCAGCGTAGTTGGTCTAACTTACCAAGAGACCCAGTACTTC	CASSVVGLTYQETQYF
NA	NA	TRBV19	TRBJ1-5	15	TGTGCCAGTAGTGTCCGACAGGCGAAGGAACAGCCCCAGCATTTT	CASSVRQAKEQPQHF
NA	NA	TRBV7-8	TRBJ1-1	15	TGTGCCAGCAGCTTACGGCTTACCGTGAACACTGAAGCTTTCTTT	CASSLRLTVNTEAFF
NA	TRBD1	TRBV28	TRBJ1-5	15	TGTGCCAGCAGCACAGGGGTAGTAAGCAATCAGCCCCAGCATTTT	CASSTGVVSNQPQHF
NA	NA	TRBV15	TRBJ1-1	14	TGTGCCACCAGCAGGGGAGGCGTGGGCACTGAAGCTTTCTTT	CATSRGGVGTEAFF
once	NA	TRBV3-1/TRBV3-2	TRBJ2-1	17	TGTGCCAGCAGCCAAGTTGGGCGGCAAAATGACTACAATGAGCAGTTCTTC	CASSQVGRQNDYNEQFF
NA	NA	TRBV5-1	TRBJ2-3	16	TGCGCCAGCAGCACGGACGGGGGGCGGGTCACAGATACGCAGTATTTT	CASSTDGGRVTDTQYF
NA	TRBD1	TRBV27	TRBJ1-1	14	TGTGCCAGCAGCTTAAAACAGGGGCGGACTGAAGCTTTCTTT	CASSLKQGRTEAFF
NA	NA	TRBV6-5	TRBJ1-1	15	TGTGCCAGCAGTTCGCAAAGGACGGCGAACACTGAAGCTTTCTTT	CASSSQRTANTEAFF
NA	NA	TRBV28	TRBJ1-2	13	TGTGCCAGCAGTTTCCGCAGGGGCTATGGCTACACCTTC	CASSFRRGYGYTF
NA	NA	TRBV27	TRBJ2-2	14	TGTGCCAGCAGTCCGGGGGATTTGCCCGGGGAGCTGTTTTTT	CASSPGDLPGELFF
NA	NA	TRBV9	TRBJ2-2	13	TGTGCCAGCAGCGTAGCGTGGACCGGGGAGCTGTTTTTT	CASSVAWTGELFF
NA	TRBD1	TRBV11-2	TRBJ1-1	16	TGTGCCAGCAGCCTTAGCGTAGGACAGGGGGCCAGGGGAGCTTTCTTT	CASSLSVGQGARGAFF
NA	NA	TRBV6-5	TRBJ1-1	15	TGTGCCAGCAGTTACGTGGGTTTGGGGAACACTGAAGCTTTCTTT	CASSYVGLGNTEAFF
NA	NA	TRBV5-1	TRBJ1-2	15	TGCGCCAGCAGCCCTAGACGGATTGGGAGATATGGCTACACCTTC	CASSPRRIGRYGYTF
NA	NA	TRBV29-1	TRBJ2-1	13	TGCAGCCTGAGAGGGAGCTCCTACAATGAGCAGTTCTTC	CSLRGSSYNEQFF
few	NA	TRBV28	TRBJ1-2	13	TGTGCCAGCACCATAAGGGGGGATCATGGCTACACCTTC	CASTIRGDHGYTF
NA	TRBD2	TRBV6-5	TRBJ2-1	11	TGTGCCAGCACCACGGGGGGGCAATGGTTCTTC	CASTTGGQWFF
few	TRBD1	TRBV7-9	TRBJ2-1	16	TGTGCCAGCAGCCCAGATGACATGGGACAGGGCAATGAGCAGTTCTTC	CASSPDDMGQGNEQFF
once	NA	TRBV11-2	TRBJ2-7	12	TGTGCCAGCAGCTTAGTCGGCTACGAGCAGTACTTC	CASSLVGYEQYF
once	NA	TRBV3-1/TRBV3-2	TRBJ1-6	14	TGTGCCAGCAGCCCTGTGGGGGTCGTTTCACCCCTCCACTTT	CASSPVGVVSPLHF
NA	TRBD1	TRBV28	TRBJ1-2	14	TGTGCCAGCAGTTTAGGACAGGGCATTGTCGGCTACACCTTC	CASSLGQGIVGYTF
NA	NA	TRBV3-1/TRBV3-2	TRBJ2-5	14	TGTGCCAGCAGCCACGGGACACAATGGGAGACCCAGTACTTC	CASSHGTQWETQYF
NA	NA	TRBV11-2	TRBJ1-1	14	TGTGTCAGCAGGTTCAGGGAAAGAAGTACTGAAGCTTTCTTT	CVSRFRERSTEAFF
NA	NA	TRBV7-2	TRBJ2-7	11	TGTGCCAGTGGCGACCTCTACGAGCAGTACTTC	CASGDLYEQYF
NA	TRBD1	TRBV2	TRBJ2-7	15	TGTGCCAGCAGTGAAGAGCCAGGGGGAACCTACGAGCAGTACTTC	CASSEEPGGTYEQYF
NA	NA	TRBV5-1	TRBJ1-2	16	TGCGCCAGCAGCTCAAACTCAGGGTTGGGAAACTATGGCTACACCTTC	CASSSNSGLGNYGYTF